This T cell receptor beta chain emerged from a study of beta chain features in type 1 diabetes. Whole-study results and caveats: When cDNA is sequenced, cells with high TCR expression could be over-represented. For Type 1 diabetes patients, all four CD4+ subsets carried TCRB CDR3s that were moderately but significantly shorter.

To note about this clone: Its target is not known.

With 2 bases removed from V and 5 bases from J, the gap between germline ends came to 8 bases. The CDR3 length is 13 residues. Germline V CDR1 and CDR2: MNHEY, SVGAGI. The authors reverse transcribed all of the isolated RNA, so sequencing captured expressed TCRB transcripts. The average read count of naive, central memory and regulatory T cell samples was about 3.57 million. TCRdb's table, derived via immunoSEQ multiplex PCR, lists solely in-frame clones and lacks some. Among 130,000 to 150,000 clones listed, approximately 13% were seen once. Purities over 95% were achieved in all sorted populations. V gene TRBV6-5 combines with J gene TRBJ2-3; the D is unclear. This sequence was found in a man between 18 and 35 years old with type 1 diabetes. Sequencing was carried out using central memory CD4+ T cells from blood. In DNA, the CDR3 is TGTGCCAGCAGTTACCGGTCCCAAGATACGCAGTATTTT. This gives the protein CASSYRSQDTQYF.